These T cell receptor beta chains were read from a single sample in a study of shared clonotypes between healthy human individuals. Sequencing was performed with immunoSEQ multiplex PCR; in TCRdb, only in-frame clones are kept and a portion is missing. Found here are under 2,500,000 clones, about 94% of them singletons; the top ten hold roughly 0.13%. The material sequenced was naive CD4+ T cells sorted from blood. Source of these receptors: a man aged 18-30 years in good health. CDR3s include the opening cysteine and the closing phenylalanine or tryptophan. A D gene is named only where the DNA matches it firmly. Only some rows state a clone size, as once, few, many or a class for expanded clones.

j_call,d_call,clone_size,v_call,cdr3_aa,cdr3_nt
TRBJ2-7,NA,NA,TRBV11-2,CASSLEALYEQYF,TGTGCCAGCAGCTTAGAGGCACTCTACGAGCAGTACTTC
TRBJ1-5,TRBD1,once,TRBV14,CASSKLRDRGINQPQHF,TGTGCCAGCAGCAAACTCCGGGACAGGGGGATCAATCAGCCCCAGCATTTT
TRBJ1-3,NA,NA,TRBV4-1,CASSQDRVSGNTIYF,TGCGCCAGCAGCCAAGACAGGGTCTCTGGAAACACCATATATTTT
TRBJ2-5,NA,NA,TRBV27,CASSPLMPNLGRTQYF,TGTGCCAGCAGTCCCCTTATGCCCAACCTCGGGCGGACCCAGTACTTC
TRBJ2-7,TRBD2,NA,TRBV7-2,CASSPSGGFEQYF,TGTGCCAGCAGCCCAAGCGGGGGATTCGAGCAGTACTTC
TRBJ2-7,TRBD1,NA,TRBV7-9,CASSPGQGSGQYF,TGTGCCAGCAGCCCGGGACAGGGGAGTGGGCAGTACTTC
TRBJ2-4,TRBD2,NA,TRBV7-2,CASSGEGLGKNIQYF,TGTGCCAGCAGCGGGGAGGGACTAGGGAAAAACATTCAGTACTTC
TRBJ1-3,NA,NA,TRBV10-3,CAISGDSGGNTIYF,TGTGCCATCAGCGGAGACAGCGGGGGAAACACCATATATTTT
TRBJ1-1,NA,NA,TRBV6-6,CASSRRNKNTEAFF,TGTGCCAGCAGCCGCAGGAATAAGAACACTGAAGCTTTCTTT
TRBJ1-6,TRBD1,NA,TRBV6-5,CASSYLGQGGSPLHF,TGTGCCAGCAGTTACCTAGGACAGGGGGGCTCACCCCTCCACTTT
TRBJ2-7,NA,once,TRBV2,CASSRDGSYEQYF,TGTGCCAGCAGTCGGGACGGCTCCTACGAGCAGTACTTC
TRBJ1-6,NA,once,TRBV19,CASSTTGTAVNSPLHF,TGTGCCAGTAGTACCACCGGGACTGCAGTCAATTCACCCCTCCACTTT
TRBJ1-2,TRBD1,NA,TRBV5-1,CASSPSAGTGVSRYTF,TGCGCCAGCAGCCCATCGGCGGGGACAGGGGTTTCTCGCTACACCTTC
TRBJ2-5,TRBD2,NA,TRBV18,CASSPAGGLETQYF,TGTGCCAGCTCACCAGCGGGGGGTCTGGAGACCCAGTACTTC
TRBJ2-5,NA,NA,TRBV28,CATSLGGARQETQYF,TGTGCCACCTCGTTAGGAGGGGCCCGTCAAGAGACCCAGTACTTC
TRBJ1-3,NA,NA,TRBV10-3,CAISESGVGNTIYF,TGTGCCATCAGTGAGTCGGGAGTTGGAAACACCATATATTTT
TRBJ2-1,TRBD2,few,TRBV5-1,CASSSTSGLYNEQFF,TGCGCCAGCAGCTCAACTAGCGGTCTCTACAATGAGCAGTTCTTC
TRBJ1-6,NA,NA,TRBV7-3,CASSLLGGGSYNSPLHF,TGTGCCAGCAGCTTACTTGGAGGGGGCTCCTATAATTCACCCCTCCACTTT
TRBJ1-6,NA,NA,TRBV5-4,CASSLGQGTDSPLHF,TGTGCCAGCAGCTTGGGGCAGGGGACGGACTCACCCCTCCACTTT
TRBJ1-2,NA,NA,TRBV6-1,CASSFRRAGNYGYTF,TGTGCCAGCAGTTTCCGCAGGGCGGGTAACTATGGCTACACCTTC
TRBJ1-2,NA,NA,TRBV4-1,CASSQVSGLTGGYTF,TGCGCCAGCAGCCAAGTTTCGGGGCTCACCGGCGGCTACACCTTC
TRBJ2-5,NA,NA,TRBV30,CAWSEGVPNQETQYF,TGTGCCTGGAGTGAGGGGGTGCCGAATCAAGAGACCCAGTACTTC
TRBJ2-2,NA,NA,TRBV25-1,CASSEPGNKNTGELFF,TGTGCCAGCAGTGAACCCGGGAATAAGAACACCGGGGAGCTGTTTTTT
TRBJ1-5,NA,NA,TRBV2,CASSESWRGQSNQPQHF,TGTGCCAGCAGTGAATCTTGGCGTGGACAGAGCAATCAGCCCCAGCATTTT
TRBJ1-6,NA,NA,TRBV11-3,CASSPTSTSPLHF,TGTGCCAGCAGCCCTACCTCGACCTCACCCCTCCACTTT
TRBJ2-5,TRBD1,NA,TRBV30,CAWSRRDRGRETQYF,TGTGCCTGGAGTCGACGGGACAGGGGCCGAGAGACCCAGTACTTC
TRBJ2-3,NA,once,TRBV25-1,CASSDGSHVSEYTDTQYF,TGTGCCAGCAGTGATGGGTCTCACGTCAGCGAATACACAGATACGCAGTATTTT
TRBJ2-6,NA,NA,TRBV2,CASSEEHPAFSGANVLTF,TGTGCCAGCAGTGAAGAACACCCGGCCTTCTCTGGGGCCAACGTCCTGACTTTC
TRBJ2-3,NA,NA,TRBV2,CASSEESTDTQYF,TGTGCCAGCAGTGAGGAGAGCACAGATACGCAGTATTTT
TRBJ2-7,NA,once,TRBV5-1,CASSLGRETEQYF,TGCGCCAGCAGCTTGGGGAGGGAAACCGAGCAGTACTTC
TRBJ2-2,NA,NA,TRBV5-1,CASSFQGPDTGELFF,TGCGCCAGCAGCTTCCAGGGACCGGACACCGGGGAGCTGTTTTTT
TRBJ2-7,TRBD2,NA,TRBV7-3,CASSAGTSGSNEQYF,TGTGCCAGCAGCGCCGGGACTAGCGGTTCGAACGAGCAGTACTTC
TRBJ2-3,NA,NA,TRBV5-6,CASSSSLGPDTQYF,TGTGCCAGCAGCTCTTCACTAGGGCCAGATACGCAGTATTTT
TRBJ2-7,NA,NA,TRBV5-4,CASSLGGRGDEQYF,TGTGCCAGCAGCTTGGGAGGCAGGGGGGACGAGCAGTACTTC
TRBJ2-3,TRBD2,NA,TRBV10-1,CASSSLGSGGTQYF,TGCGCCAGCAGTTCGTTGGGTAGCGGGGGTACGCAGTATTTT
TRBJ1-2,TRBD1,NA,TRBV5-6,CASSPNGGTGFSYGYTF,TGTGCCAGCAGCCCCAACGGCGGGACAGGGTTTTCTTATGGCTACACCTTC
TRBJ1-2,NA,NA,TRBV19,CASSIPSSPTGGNYGYTF,TGTGCCAGTAGTATACCAAGCAGCCCCACGGGGGGGAACTATGGCTACACCTTC
TRBJ1-1,NA,NA,TRBV11-2,CASSFGGGTEAFF,TGTGCCAGCAGCTTTGGGGGGGGTACTGAAGCTTTCTTT
TRBJ2-7,NA,once,TRBV7-8,CASSLPIPLTEQYF,TGTGCCAGCAGCTTACCTATTCCTCTTACAGAGCAGTACTTC
TRBJ2-1,TRBD2,NA,TRBV15,CATSVGLAYNEQFF,TGTGCCACCAGCGTGGGACTAGCCTACAATGAGCAGTTCTTC
TRBJ2-2,NA,few,TRBV28,CASDGSNTGELFF,TGTGCCAGCGACGGCTCGAACACCGGGGAGCTGTTTTTT